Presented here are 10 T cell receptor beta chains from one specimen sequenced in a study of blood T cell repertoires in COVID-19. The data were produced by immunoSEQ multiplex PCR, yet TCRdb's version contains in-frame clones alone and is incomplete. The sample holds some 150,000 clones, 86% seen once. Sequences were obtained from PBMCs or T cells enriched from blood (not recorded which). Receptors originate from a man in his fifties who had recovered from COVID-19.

The CDR3 protein is CASRLIRASGELFF. The DNA of the CDR3 is TGTGCCAGCAGACTCATCAGAGCGTCCGGGGAGCTGTTTTTT. V and J are TRBV5-8 and TRBJ2-2; D remains ambiguous. The CDR3 sequence is 14 residues long. Trimming took off 5 bases at V and 6 bases at J, with 14 bases between the two ends. Germline CDR1 and CDR2: SGHTS and YDEGEE.

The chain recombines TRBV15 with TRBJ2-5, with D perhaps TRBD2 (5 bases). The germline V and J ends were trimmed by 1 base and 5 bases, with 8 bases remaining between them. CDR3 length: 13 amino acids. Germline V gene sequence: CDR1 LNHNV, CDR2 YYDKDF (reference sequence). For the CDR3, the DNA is TGTGCCACCAGCAGAGGAGGGCTCGAGACCCAGTACTTC. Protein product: CATSRGGLETQYF.

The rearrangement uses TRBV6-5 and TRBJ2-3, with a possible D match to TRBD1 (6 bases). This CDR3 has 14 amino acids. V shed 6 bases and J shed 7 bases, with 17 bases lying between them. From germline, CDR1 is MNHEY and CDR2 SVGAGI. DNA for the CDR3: TGTGCCAGCAGGACAACAATACAGGGTCATACGCAGTATTTT. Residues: CASRTTIQGHTQYF.

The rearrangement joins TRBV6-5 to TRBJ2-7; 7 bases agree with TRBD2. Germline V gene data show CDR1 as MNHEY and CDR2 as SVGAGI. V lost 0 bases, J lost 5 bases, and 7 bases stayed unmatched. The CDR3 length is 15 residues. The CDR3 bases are TGTGCCAGCAGTTACTCTGGCGGGAGTAGCGACGAGCAGTACTTC. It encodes CASSYSGGSSDEQYF.

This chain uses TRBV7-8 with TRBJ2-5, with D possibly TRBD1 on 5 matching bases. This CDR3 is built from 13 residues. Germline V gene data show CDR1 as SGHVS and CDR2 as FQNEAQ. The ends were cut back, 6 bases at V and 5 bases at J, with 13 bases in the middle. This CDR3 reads CASRLSGSETQYF. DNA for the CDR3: TGTGCCAGCAGATTATCAGGGTCGGAGACCCAGTACTTC.

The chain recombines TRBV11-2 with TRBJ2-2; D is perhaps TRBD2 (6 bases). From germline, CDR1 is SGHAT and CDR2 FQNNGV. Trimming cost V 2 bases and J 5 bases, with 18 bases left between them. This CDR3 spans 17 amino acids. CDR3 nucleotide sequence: TGTGCCAGCAGCTTACGGGCGCGACGGGAGAGGACCGGGGAGCTGTTTTTT. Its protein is CASSLRARRERTGELFF.

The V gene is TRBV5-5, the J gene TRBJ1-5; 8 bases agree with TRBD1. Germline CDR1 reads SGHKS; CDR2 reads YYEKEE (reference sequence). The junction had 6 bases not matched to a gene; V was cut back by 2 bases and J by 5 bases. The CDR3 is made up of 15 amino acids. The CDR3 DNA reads TGTGCCAGCAGCTTATTTCTGACAGGGGATCAGCCCCAGCATTTT. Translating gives CASSLFLTGDQPQHF.

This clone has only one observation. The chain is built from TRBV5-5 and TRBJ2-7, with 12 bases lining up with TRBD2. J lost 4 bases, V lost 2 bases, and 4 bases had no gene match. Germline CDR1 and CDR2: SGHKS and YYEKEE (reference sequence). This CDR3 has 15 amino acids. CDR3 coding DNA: TGTGCCAGCAGCTTTACGACTAGCGGGAGTTACGAGCAGTACTTC. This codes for CASSFTTSGSYEQYF.

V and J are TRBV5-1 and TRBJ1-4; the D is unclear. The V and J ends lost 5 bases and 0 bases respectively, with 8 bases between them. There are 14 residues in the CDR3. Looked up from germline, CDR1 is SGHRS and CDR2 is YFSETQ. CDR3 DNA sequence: TGCGCCAGCAGTAGTCAACCAACTAATGAAAAACTGTTTTTT. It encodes CASSSQPTNEKLFF.

Here the CDR3 reads CASGHQNNEQFF. For the CDR3, the DNA is TGTGCCAGCGGGCATCAGAACAATGAGCAGTTCTTC. This chain connects TRBV12-3 or TRBV12-4 to TRBJ2-1; no clear D. CDR3 size: 12 residues. Trimming cost V 8 bases and J 5 bases, with 10 bases left between them.